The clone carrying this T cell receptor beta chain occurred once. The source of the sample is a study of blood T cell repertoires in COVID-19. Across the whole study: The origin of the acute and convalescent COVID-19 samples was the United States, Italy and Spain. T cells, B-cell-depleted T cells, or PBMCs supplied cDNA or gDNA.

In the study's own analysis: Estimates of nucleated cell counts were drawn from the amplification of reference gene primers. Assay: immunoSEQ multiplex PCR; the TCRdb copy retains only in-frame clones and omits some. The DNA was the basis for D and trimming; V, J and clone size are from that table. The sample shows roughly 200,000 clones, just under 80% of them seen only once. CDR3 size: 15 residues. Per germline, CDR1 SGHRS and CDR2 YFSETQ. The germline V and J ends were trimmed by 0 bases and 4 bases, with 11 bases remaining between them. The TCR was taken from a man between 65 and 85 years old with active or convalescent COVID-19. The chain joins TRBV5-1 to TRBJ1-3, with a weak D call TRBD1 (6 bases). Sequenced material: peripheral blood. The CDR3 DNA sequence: TGCGCCAGCAGCTTGGATGCGGGGGCCGGAAACACCATATATTTT. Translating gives CASSLDAGAGNTIYF. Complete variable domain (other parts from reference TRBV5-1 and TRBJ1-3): KAGVTQTPRYLIKTRGQQVTLSCSPISGHRSVSWYQQTPGQGLQFLFEYFSETQRNKGNFPGRFSGRQFSNSRSEMNVSTLELGDSALYLCASSLDAGAGNTIYFGEGSWLTVV.